Sequencing of this TCR beta chain was carried out in a study of shared clonotypes between healthy human individuals. The wider study: Three plates were used per donor for CD4 naive, three for CD4 memory, two for CD8 naive and one for CD8 memory.

Findings and caveats of the study: Against clonotypes common to all four donors, non-shared ones had lower generation probabilities.

With V trimmed by 5 bases and J by 7 bases, 13 bases remained unmatched. Germline CDR1 and CDR2: SGHTA and FQGTGA. This CDR3 is built from 17 residues. In the case of this clone: The antigen is unknown.

Some clones are missing from TCRdb's copy, which holds only in-frame ones; the method was immunoSEQ multiplex PCR. Of roughly 1,000,000 clones in the sample, 70% to 80% were seen once. The chain combines TRBV7-3 with TRBJ2-1; 11 bases are shared with TRBD2. The TCR originated in a man in his late teens or twenties in good health. Some clones in this sample may be carry-over from other donors' samples. The sequenced material came from memory CD4+ T cells from PBMCs. Subset given: CD45RA-negative fraction. CDR3 protein: CASSIGTSGPLRNEQFF. The CDR3 region has the DNA TGTGCCAGCAGCATCGGGACTAGCGGCCCCCTGAGGAATGAGCAGTTCTTC.